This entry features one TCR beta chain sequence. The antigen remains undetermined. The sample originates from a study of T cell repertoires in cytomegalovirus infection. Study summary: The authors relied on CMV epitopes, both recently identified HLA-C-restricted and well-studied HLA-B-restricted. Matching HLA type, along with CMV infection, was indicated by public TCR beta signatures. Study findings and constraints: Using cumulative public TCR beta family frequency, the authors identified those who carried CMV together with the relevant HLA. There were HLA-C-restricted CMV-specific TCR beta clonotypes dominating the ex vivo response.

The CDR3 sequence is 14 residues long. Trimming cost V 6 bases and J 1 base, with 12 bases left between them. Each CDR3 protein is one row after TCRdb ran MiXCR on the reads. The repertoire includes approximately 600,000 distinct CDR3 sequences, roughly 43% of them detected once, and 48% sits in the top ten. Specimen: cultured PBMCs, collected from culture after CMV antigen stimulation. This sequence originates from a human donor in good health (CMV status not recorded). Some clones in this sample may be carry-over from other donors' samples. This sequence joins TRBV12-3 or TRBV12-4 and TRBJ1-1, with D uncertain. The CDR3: CASSPFPRNTEAFF. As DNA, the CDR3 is TGTGCCAGCAGCCCCTTCCCAAGGAACACTGAAGCTTTCTTT.